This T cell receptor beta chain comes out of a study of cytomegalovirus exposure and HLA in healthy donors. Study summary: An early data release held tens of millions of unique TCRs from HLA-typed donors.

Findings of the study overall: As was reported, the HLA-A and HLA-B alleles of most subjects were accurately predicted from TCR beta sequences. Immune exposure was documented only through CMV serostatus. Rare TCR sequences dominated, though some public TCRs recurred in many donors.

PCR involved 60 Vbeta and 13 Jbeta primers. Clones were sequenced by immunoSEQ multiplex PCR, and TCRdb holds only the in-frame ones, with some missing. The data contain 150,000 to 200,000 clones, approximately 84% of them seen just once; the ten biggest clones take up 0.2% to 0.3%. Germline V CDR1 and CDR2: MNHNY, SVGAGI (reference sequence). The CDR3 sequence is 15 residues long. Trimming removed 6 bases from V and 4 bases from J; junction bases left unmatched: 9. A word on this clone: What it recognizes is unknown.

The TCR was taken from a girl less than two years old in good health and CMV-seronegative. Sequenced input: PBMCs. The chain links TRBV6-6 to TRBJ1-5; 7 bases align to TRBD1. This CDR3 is CASRGGQATNQPQHF. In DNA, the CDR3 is TGTGCCAGCAGGGGAGGACAGGCAACGAATCAGCCCCAGCATTTT.